This TCR beta chain appears in the sequencing data of a study of cytomegalovirus exposure and HLA in healthy donors. Study background: A subsequent analysis reported that the roughly 120 validation repertoires were produced on the same platform that had also been used for the roughly 700 first-cohort repertoires.

Study conclusions and caveats: TCR beta chains numbering some 150 were designated cytomegalovirus-associated. The CMV antigen specificity of a few CMV-associated chains was confirmed through in vitro analysis.

For this clone: Its target is not known.

The length of the CDR3 is 15 residues. Germline-derived CDR1 and CDR2 are SEHNR and FQNEAQ (reference sequence). V lost 4 bases and J lost 2, with 13 bases in between. Here immunoSEQ multiplex PCR was the method, and the copy in TCRdb shows in-frame clones only, minus some. The sample lists 150,000 or so clones, roughly nine tenths occurring once. This sequence originates from a woman between 18 and 29 years old in good health and CMV-seropositive. The specimen sequenced was PBMCs. The chain is built from TRBV7-9 and TRBJ2-3; tentative D call: TRBD2 (6 bases). CDR3 sequence (DNA): TGTGCCAGCAGCTCTCGGGACTCTACCACAGATACGCAGTATTTT. Protein product: CASSSRDSTTDTQYF.